This entry lists 17 T cell receptor beta chains sequenced from one sample in a study of cytomegalovirus exposure and HLA in healthy donors. This PCR relied on a set of 60 Vbeta primers and 13 Jbeta primers. This table comes from immunoSEQ multiplex PCR, and its TCRdb copy is limited to in-frame clones, with some not included. The sample has about 160,000 clones; roughly 85% are singletons. Sample: PBMCs. The receptors were sampled from a man between 18 and 35 years old in good health and CMV-seropositive.

This chain joins TRBV7-9 and TRBJ1-1; tentative D call: TRBD1 (6 bases). CDR1 is SEHNR, CDR2 FQNEAQ, per germline (reference sequence). Trimming took off 3 bases at V and 5 bases at J, with 16 bases between the two ends. This CDR3 contains 15 residues. The CDR3 DNA reads as TGTGCCAGCAGCTTCGGCGGGGGGCAAGGAACTGAAGCTTTCTTT. This codes for CASSFGGGQGTEAFF.

This chain connects TRBV25-1 to TRBJ1-6, with 9 bases that match TRBD1. The CDR3 covers 18 residues. CDR1 is MGHDK, CDR2 SYGVNS, per germline. The V segment lost 0 bases and the J segment 5 bases; nucleotides outside the gene matches: 8. CDR3 sequence (DNA): TGTGCCAGCAGTGAATACGGGACAGGGTTGTCGGATAATTCACCCCTCCACTTT. Its translation: CASSEYGTGLSDNSPLHF.

DNA for the CDR3: TGCGCCAGCAGCCACAGGACAGGGGTTACCGAAAAACTGTTTTTT. This gives the protein CASSHRTGVTEKLFF. The chain has TRBV5-1 and TRBJ1-4; TRBD1 agrees at 9 bases. Trimming cost V 4 bases and J 8 bases; bases outside gene matches: 9. Germline V gene lookup returns CDR1 SGHRS and CDR2 YFSETQ. This CDR3 spans 15 amino acids. The variable domain in full, with the rest retrieved from reference TRBV5-1 and TRBJ1-4, is KAGVTQTPRYLIKTRGQQVTLSCSPISGHRSVSWYQQTPGQGLQFLFEYFSETQRNKGNFPGRFSGRQFSNSRSEMNVSTLELGDSALYLCASSHRTGVTEKLFFGSGTQLSVL.

For this clone: One end of the junction varies from germline; a read error may be responsible. This sequence joins TRBV27 and TRBJ2-5, with TRBD2 matching over 7 bases. The germline V gene has CDR1 MNHEY and CDR2 SMNVEV (reference sequence). The CDR3 covers 15 residues. CDR3 amino acids: CASSSPTGGGEAQYF. In DNA form, the CDR3 reads TGTGCCAGCAGTTCCCCAACGGGGGGTGGAGAGGCCCAGTACTTC.

This chain joins TRBV7-2 and TRBJ2-1; 8 bases align to TRBD2. Germline CDR1 reads SGHTA; CDR2 reads FQGNSA. J lost 6 bases, V lost 4 bases, and 2 bases had no gene match. The CDR3 is 13 residues long. CDR3 DNA sequence: TGTGCCAGCAGCTCCGGGACTAGCAATGAGCAGTTCTTC. Translation: CASSSGTSNEQFF.

This CDR3 is CAWIGANSPLHF. The CDR3 DNA is TGTGCCTGGATCGGTGCTAATTCACCCCTCCACTTT. The chain recombines TRBV30 with TRBJ1-6; no clear D. The CDR3 covers 12 residues. The germline V and J ends were trimmed by 4 bases and 6 bases, with 7 bases remaining between them. Germline V lookup: CDR1 GTSNPN, CDR2 SVGIG (reference sequence).

In its sample, this clone was seen once. This chain links TRBV6-5 with TRBJ1-2, with D possibly matching TRBD1 (5 bases). CDR3 length: 12 residues. V lost 7 bases to trimming and J lost 8 bases, with 14 bases between them. Germline V CDR1 and CDR2: MNHEY, SVGAGI. The CDR3 sequence: CASTKGVGGYTF. CDR3 coding DNA: TGTGCCAGCACCAAAGGGGTGGGGGGCTACACCTTC.

This clone has only a few counts. The chain has TRBV1 and TRBJ2-6; the D call in the table, TRBD2, was not verified against the DNA. TRBV1 is a recognized pseudogene. The CDR3 has 20 residues. The CDR3 sequence: CTSSQVPPASGGAGANVLTF. The CDR3 bases are TGCACCAGCAGCCAAGTTCCCCCCGCTAGCGGGGGGGCTGGGGCCAACGTCCTGACTTTC.

V gene TRBV28 combines with J gene TRBJ1-2; 7 nucleotides line up with TRBD1. Trimming at V came to 7 bases and at J to 7 bases, leaving 18 bases not matched to a gene. This CDR3 comprises 16 residues. CDR1 and CDR2 (germline): MDHEN, SYDVKM. The CDR3 spells CASNFLPTGLLSGYTF. In DNA form, the CDR3 reads TGTGCCAGCAATTTCCTGCCGACAGGGCTTCTGTCTGGCTACACCTTC.

The CDR3 nucleotides read TGTGCCAGCAGTTATACAGGGCGCAATGAGCAGTTCTTC. Amino acids: CASSYTGRNEQFF. The chain carries TRBV6-5 and TRBJ2-1, with D perhaps matching TRBD1 (6 bases). The V gene lost 3 bases and the J gene lost 6 bases, with 9 bases spanning the gap. The CDR3 length is 13 residues. Germline V CDR1 and CDR2: MNHEY, SVGAGI.

The CDR3 region is CASSSTGVGGYTF. In DNA form, the CDR3 reads TGTGCCAGCAGCTCCACAGGGGTTGGTGGCTACACCTTC. The V call is TRBV7-8, the J call TRBJ1-2; 7 bases agree with TRBD1. J was trimmed by 7 bases and V by 4 bases; bases with no gene match: 6. The length of the CDR3 is 13 residues. Germline CDR1 is SGHVS and CDR2 is FQNEAQ.

Of note for this clone: An end of the junction differs from the germline gene, which may be a read error. The chain combines TRBV10-3 with TRBJ2-6; 7 positions match TRBD1. The CDR3 spans 14 residues. Germline-derived CDR1 and CDR2 are ENHRY and SYGVKD. CDR3 sequence: CAISEDRASNGLTF. DNA of the CDR3: TGTGCCATCAGTGAGGACAGGGCCTCCAACGGCCTGACTTTC.

The chain carries TRBV7-9 and TRBJ1-2, with D perhaps matching TRBD1 (6 bases). The V gene's germline CDR1 is SEHNR and CDR2 FQNEAQ (reference sequence). The germline V and J ends were trimmed by 6 bases and 3 bases, with 11 bases remaining between them. The CDR3 covers 13 residues. The CDR3 loop is CASRSDRHYGYTF. The CDR3 DNA reads TGTGCCAGCAGGTCGGACAGACACTATGGCTACACCTTC.

V and J are TRBV7-2 and TRBJ2-1; TRBD2 matches at 16 bases. The CDR3 is 16 amino acids. Per germline, CDR1 SGHTA and CDR2 FQGNSA. V was pared by 1 base and J by 10 bases, with 4 bases of the junction left unmatched. CDR3 coding DNA: TGTGCCAGCAGCTTAGTCGGGACTAGCGGGGGGGGAGAGCAGTTCTTC. The encoded protein is CASSLVGTSGGGEQFF.

This rearrangement joins TRBV11-2 to TRBJ2-5, with D perhaps TRBD1 (5 bases). Trimming pared 5 bases from V and 10 bases from J, leaving 14 bases between. The CDR3 contains 12 residues. Germline CDR1 reads SGHAT; CDR2 reads FQNNGV. CDR3 region: CASSPWLQGQYF. The CDR3 DNA follows: TGTGCCAGCAGCCCGTGGTTGCAGGGCCAGTACTTC.

V gene TRBV4-2 combines with J gene TRBJ2-5; TRBD2 matches at 7 bases. The CDR3 is 18 residues long. The germline CDR1 and CDR2 sequences are LGHNA and YNFKEQ. The V and J ends lost 0 bases and 2 bases, in that order; junction bases with no gene match: 12. The CDR3 sequence: CASSQEAQGGDRQETQYF. Here the CDR3 DNA reads TGTGCCAGCAGCCAAGAAGCGCAGGGAGGGGATCGGCAAGAGACCCAGTACTTC.

The chain recombines TRBV9 with TRBJ1-1; D is unresolved. V was trimmed by 3 bases and J by 0 bases, leaving 9 bases between them. CDR3 length equals 14 residues. Germline CDR1 SGDLS, CDR2 YYNGEE. The CDR3 is CASSAGLMNTEAFF. DNA for the CDR3: TGTGCCAGCAGCGCCGGACTGATGAACACTGAAGCTTTCTTT.